These T cell receptor beta chains were read from a single sample in a study of sequential checkpoint blockade in melanoma. The data were produced by immunoSEQ multiplex PCR, yet TCRdb's version contains in-frame clones alone and is incomplete. Among some 2,000 clones listed, around 34% were seen once. The material sequenced was tumor tissue (inferred from file names), taken from a patient given nivolumab and ipilimumab in sequence. These receptor sequences come from a human donor with melanoma. CDR3s include the opening cysteine and the closing phenylalanine or tryptophan. A D gene is named only where the DNA matches it firmly. Clone size is given for some rows only: seen once, a few or many times, or a class if the clone is expanded.

clone size	D gene	V gene	J gene	CDR3 DNA	CDR3 protein
few	NA	TRBV6-8	TRBJ1-2	TGTGCCAGCAGCCCACAACCGAACTATGGCTACACCTTC	CASSPQPNYGYTF
medium-sized	NA	TRBV28	TRBJ1-1	TGTGCCAGCAGTGACTTTAGGGGGAAGGGCACTGAAGCTTTCTTT	CASSDFRGKGTEAFF
NA	TRBD1	TRBV19	TRBJ1-1	TGTGCCAGTAGTACGGACAGGGACACTGAAGCTTTCTTT	CASSTDRDTEAFF
once	TRBD1	TRBV5-1	TRBJ2-7	TGCGCCAGCAGGTCCGGGACAGGGGTCGGCTACGAGCAGTACTTC	CASRSGTGVGYEQYF
NA	NA	TRBV6-8	TRBJ1-4	TGTGCCAGCAGTTACTCGCTCGCAATTGCAACTAATGAAAAACTGTTTTTT	CASSYSLAIATNEKLFF
NA	TRBD2	TRBV19	TRBJ2-3	TGTGCCAGTAGCCAAGCCCGGACTAGCGGGAGGATGGCAGATACGCAGTATTTT	CASSQARTSGRMADTQYF
NA	NA	TRBV19	TRBJ2-3	TGTGCCAGTAGTATCGAGATCACAGATACGCAGTATTTT	CASSIEITDTQYF
NA	TRBD1	TRBV11-3	TRBJ1-5	TGTGCCAGCAGCTCCTCCCGGGACAGGGGAGTTGGGTATAGCAATCAGCCCCAGCATTTT	CASSSSRDRGVGYSNQPQHF
NA	NA	TRBV28	TRBJ2-1	TGTGCCAGCAGTTTAGGTCGCCCTTACAATGAGCAGTTCTTC	CASSLGRPYNEQFF
few	NA	TRBV6-8	TRBJ2-3	TGTGCCAGCAGTTATATCGGAGCCGGGGTATGGGATACGCAGTATTTT	CASSYIGAGVWDTQYF
NA	NA	TRBV7-5	TRBJ2-2	TGTGCCAGCAGCTTCGCGGGAGAAACTGTATTCACCGGGGAGCTGTTTTTT	CASSFAGETVFTGELFF
NA	NA	TRBV12-5	TRBJ1-6	TGTGCCAGCAAGAGAACAGGGACTGGTAATTCACCCCTCCACTTT	CASKRTGTGNSPLHF
medium-sized	NA	TRBV19	TRBJ2-1	TGTGCCAGTAGTATGGGGGTGACCTACAATGAGCAGTTCTTC	CASSMGVTYNEQFF
few	NA	TRBV28	TRBJ1-2	TGTGCCAGCAGTAAATTTGGATATGGCTACACCTTC	CASSKFGYGYTF
NA	NA	TRBV14	TRBJ1-5	TGTGCCAGCGCATCGGGAGTGAATCAGCCCCAGCATTTT	CASASGVNQPQHF
hyperexpanded	TRBD2	TRBV11-3	TRBJ2-2	TGTGCCAGCAGGTCAAGCGGGGCGAATCTCGGGGAGCTGTTTTTT	CASRSSGANLGELFF
NA	NA	TRBV9	TRBJ1-1	TGTGCCAGCAGCCCGGTCAACACTGAAGCTTTCTTT	CASSPVNTEAFF
large	NA	TRBV11-3	TRBJ2-3	TGTGCCAGCAGCTTGAGTCAGAGAAGCACAGATACGCAGTATTTT	CASSLSQRSTDTQYF
NA	TRBD1	TRBV10-2	TRBJ2-2	TGCGCCAGCAGAGCCGGGACAGAAAACACCGGGGAGCTGTTTTTT	CASRAGTENTGELFF
NA	NA	TRBV10-2	TRBJ1-5	TGCGCCAGCAGTTTGACAGATTATAGCAATCAGCCCCAGCATTTT	CASSLTDYSNQPQHF
NA	TRBD1	TRBV25-1	TRBJ1-2	TGTGCCAGCCGCGGGACAGATCCACGTGGCTACACCTTC	CASRGTDPRGYTF
NA	NA	TRBV29-1	TRBJ2-1	TGCAGCGTTGGTAGGTCTGCTTTCGATGAGCAGTTCTTC	CSVGRSAFDEQFF
NA	NA	TRBV5-1	TRBJ2-7	TGCGCCAGCAGCTTGGGGACGGTGAACTCCTACGAGCAGTACTTC	CASSLGTVNSYEQYF
NA	NA	TRBV19	TRBJ1-1	TGTGCCAGTAGCAAATTGGGGGCATCTGAAGCTTTCTTT	CASSKLGASEAFF
few	TRBD1	TRBV6-8	TRBJ2-7	TGTGCCAGCAGTCGGGACAGTAGCTCCTACGAGCAGTACTTC	CASSRDSSSYEQYF
NA	NA	TRBV19	TRBJ2-4	TGTGCCAGTAGTAGGATTGAGGGGCTAGCCAAAAACATTCAGTACTTC	CASSRIEGLAKNIQYF
medium-sized	NA	TRBV10-3	TRBJ1-2	TGTGCCATCAGTGAGGCCGAAACTAACTATGGCTACACCTTC	CAISEAETNYGYTF
few	NA	TRBV19	TRBJ2-2	TGTGCCAGTAATTGGGCTAGTCGGACCGGGGAGCTGTTTTTT	CASNWASRTGELFF
few	TRBD1	TRBV11-3	TRBJ2-3	TGTGCCAGCAGCCCAAGGGGGCTATCCACAGATACGCAGTATTTT	CASSPRGLSTDTQYF
NA	TRBD1	TRBV6-7	TRBJ2-1	TGTGCCAGCAGTACTGGGACAGGGCAGTTCTTC	CASSTGTGQFF
NA	NA	TRBV6-8	TRBJ2-3	TGTGCCAGCAGGTTCTACCATCAAAGGGGCACAGATACGCAGTATTTT	CASRFYHQRGTDTQYF
NA	NA	TRBV23-1	TRBJ1-1	TGCGCCAGCAGTCAATCCACTCACGCTGAAGCTTTCTTT	CASSQSTHAEAFF
few	TRBD2	TRBV28	TRBJ2-3	TGTGCCAGCAGTGGATCGGGGGGGCTGGAAGATACGCAGTATTTT	CASSGSGGLEDTQYF
NA	NA	TRBV6-8	TRBJ2-1	TGTGCCAGCAGTCGACTCGCAAGCTCCTACAATGAGCAGTTCTTC	CASSRLASSYNEQFF
few	NA	TRBV6-4	TRBJ2-7	TGTGCCATCAGTGAAATCCTGGGCCAGTACGAGCAGTACTTC	CAISEILGQYEQYF
NA	TRBD1	TRBV7-7	TRBJ1-2	TGTGCCAGCAGCCCGGGACAGGCCTCCTATGGCTACACCTTC	CASSPGQASYGYTF
few	NA	TRBV6-8	TRBJ2-3	TGTGCCAGCAGATCCACTGCTGAGGATACGCAGTATTTT	CASRSTAEDTQYF
medium-sized	TRBD1	TRBV9	TRBJ2-1	TGTGCCAGCACAGAAACCTCGACAGGGGGCGGGGAGCAGTTCTTC	CASTETSTGGGEQFF
NA	NA	TRBV12-5	TRBJ1-1	TGTGCTAGTGGTTCCTCGGTTCAGACGATGAACACTGAAGCTTTCTTT	CASGSSVQTMNTEAFF
NA	NA	TRBV28	TRBJ2-3	TGTGCCAGCAGACGCTCTGGTTACAACACAGATACGCAGTATTTT	CASRRSGYNTDTQYF
NA	TRBD1	TRBV28	TRBJ1-1	TGTGCCAGCCCCGGGACAGGGGAAGGCGCTGAAGCTTTCTTT	CASPGTGEGAEAFF
NA	NA	TRBV28	TRBJ2-6	TGTGCCAGCAGTTTCGACAGGACTTCTGGGGCCAACGTCCTGACTTTC	CASSFDRTSGANVLTF
medium-sized	TRBD2	TRBV11-3	TRBJ2-5	TGTGCCAGCAGCTTATGGACTAGCGGCCAAGAGACCCAGTACTTC	CASSLWTSGQETQYF
NA	NA	TRBV6-8	TRBJ2-7	TGTGCCAGCAGTTCCAGGGACATGGTCTACGAGCAGTACTTC	CASSSRDMVYEQYF
medium-sized	NA	TRBV10-3	TRBJ1-1	TGTGCCATCAGTGAGTCAGAGACAATCCGAGAAGCTTTCTTT	CAISESETIREAFF
large	TRBD1	TRBV11-3	TRBJ1-1	TGTGCCAGCAGCTCAATACAGGGGACGCTCACTGAAGCTTTCTTT	CASSSIQGTLTEAFF
NA	TRBD1	TRBV6-8	TRBJ1-2	TGTGCCATCACCCAGGGGGGGACTCACGGCTACACCTTC	CAITQGGTHGYTF